A selection of T cell receptor beta chains follows, all from one sample in a study of blood T cell repertoires in COVID-19. Assay: immunoSEQ multiplex PCR; the TCRdb copy retains only in-frame clones and omits some. The sample contains 150,000 to 200,000 clones, approximately 95% of which appear only once. The source material was peripheral blood. The receptors shown here come from an older woman with COVID-19, enrolled during active disease. Each CDR3 is given with its conserved first and last residue. The D gene is left open where the match is weak. Expanded clones are given a class, and other clones once, few, many or no size at all.

CDR3,DNA,D,V,size,J
CASNWGQVRGPYIDEAFF,TGTGCCAGTAATTGGGGGCAAGTAAGGGGTCCCTACATAGATGAAGCTTTCTTT,-,TRBV19,-,TRBJ1-1
CASRDRVGKLFF,TGTGCCAGTAGGGACAGGGTTGGAAAACTGTTTTTT,TRBD1,TRBV19,-,TRBJ1-4
CASSILGNTIYF,TGTGCCAGTAGTATACTTGGAAACACCATATATTTT,-,TRBV19,-,TRBJ1-3
CASSSWTGEETQYF,TGTGCCAGCAGTTCCTGGACAGGGGAAGAGACCCAGTACTTC,TRBD1,TRBV27,once,TRBJ2-5
CASSVADSRATNEKLFF,TGTGCCAGCAGCGTAGCGGACTCCCGTGCAACTAATGAAAAACTGTTTTTT,-,TRBV9,-,TRBJ1-4
CSADGGDTEAFF,TGCAGCGCTGACGGGGGAGACACTGAAGCTTTCTTT,-,TRBV29-1,-,TRBJ1-1
CATPGEAPPDTQYF,TGTGCCACTCCCGGAGAGGCCCCCCCAGATACGCAGTATTTT,-,TRBV28,-,TRBJ2-3
CASSHGLAGGQETQYF,TGTGCCAGCAGCCACGGGCTAGCGGGGGGGCAGGAGACCCAGTACTTC,TRBD2,TRBV3-1/TRBV3-2,-,TRBJ2-5
CASSLGRGQGPNEKLFF,TGTGCCAGCAGCTTAGGCAGGGGGCAAGGCCCTAATGAAAAACTGTTTTTT,TRBD1,TRBV7-2,-,TRBJ1-4
CASFSGGGAYEQYF,TGTGCCAGCTTTTCAGGCGGGGGGGCCTACGAGCAGTACTTC,TRBD2,TRBV28,-,TRBJ2-7
CASSLDPKGYTF,TGTGCCAGCAGCTTAGATCCTAAGGGCTACACCTTC,-,TRBV7-9,-,TRBJ1-2
CATSRARQGAHEQYF,TGTGCCACCAGCAGAGCGAGACAGGGGGCCCACGAGCAGTACTTC,TRBD1,TRBV15,-,TRBJ2-7
CASRSAGTLETQYF,TGTGCCAGTAGATCCGCCGGGACTCTGGAGACCCAGTACTTC,-,TRBV11-3,-,TRBJ2-5
CASSVTENQPQHF,TGTGCCAGCAGCGTGACAGAAAATCAGCCCCAGCATTTT,-,TRBV7-2,-,TRBJ1-5
CASSLAPEENTIYF,TGTGCCAGCAGCTTGGCCCCTGAGGAAAACACCATATATTTT,-,TRBV5-4,few,TRBJ1-3
CASSLVLPDTGELFF,TGTGCCAGCAGCTTAGTCCTTCCGGACACCGGGGAGCTGTTTTTT,-,TRBV7-9,-,TRBJ2-2
CASSIHDSSYNSPLHF,TGTGCCAGTAGTATACACGACAGCTCCTATAATTCACCCCTCCACTTT,-,TRBV19,-,TRBJ1-6
CASESLAGGADEQFF,TGTGCCTCCGAATCCCTAGCGGGGGGGGCGGATGAGCAGTTCTTC,TRBD2,TRBV10-3,-,TRBJ2-1
CASSLVIAGGEEQFF,TGCGCCAGCAGCTTGGTAATAGCGGGGGGAGAGGAGCAGTTCTTC,TRBD2,TRBV5-1,-,TRBJ2-1
CASSMGTVGNTIYF,TGTGCCAGTAGTATGGGGACAGTCGGAAACACCATATATTTT,TRBD1,TRBV19,-,TRBJ1-3
CASSTGQNTEAFF,TGCGCCAGCAGCACTGGACAGAACACTGAAGCTTTCTTT,-,TRBV5-1,-,TRBJ1-1
CASSPRLFGNGYTF,TGTGCCAGCAGCCCAAGATTATTTGGCAATGGCTACACCTTC,-,TRBV7-9,-,TRBJ1-2
CASSQDAGPISSGNTIYF,TGTGCCAGCAGCCAAGATGCGGGGCCCATTAGCTCTGGAAACACCATATATTTT,-,TRBV4-2,-,TRBJ1-3
CASSPRAGVPGGETQYF,TGCGCCAGCAGCCCGCGAGCGGGGGTGCCAGGGGGGGAGACCCAGTACTTC,-,TRBV4-3,-,TRBJ2-5
CASSQGTGGDTQYF,TGTGCCAGCAGCCAAGGGACAGGGGGGGATACGCAGTATTTT,TRBD1,TRBV3-1/TRBV3-2,-,TRBJ2-3
CASSLGRGYTIYF,TGTGCCAGCAGTTTGGGAAGAGGGTACACCATATATTTT,-,TRBV28,-,TRBJ1-3
CASRPDRGNQPQHF,TGTGCCAGCAGGCCCGACAGGGGCAATCAGCCCCAGCATTTT,-,TRBV21-1,-,TRBJ1-5
CASSDGRDRPSYEQYF,TGTGCCAGCAGTGATGGTCGGGACAGGCCCTCCTACGAGCAGTACTTC,TRBD1,TRBV6-1,-,TRBJ2-7
CASSLEGQGLGQPQHF,TGTGCCAGCAGCTTAGAAGGACAGGGATTAGGACAGCCCCAGCATTTT,TRBD1,TRBV7-8,-,TRBJ1-5
CASNNRDFSYEQYF,TGTGCCAGCAACAACCGGGACTTCTCCTACGAGCAGTACTTC,-,TRBV9,once,TRBJ2-7
CASSLMRGVEQPQHF,TGTGCCAGCAGCTTAATGCGGGGGGTGGAGCAGCCCCAGCATTTT,-,TRBV7-2,-,TRBJ1-5
CASSQETAAGSPLHF,TGCGCCAGCAGCCAAGAAACGGCAGCGGGTTCACCCCTCCACTTT,-,TRBV4-3,few,TRBJ1-6
CASSLGGRTEAFF,TGTGCCAGCAGTTTAGGGGGGCGGACTGAAGCTTTCTTT,-,TRBV12-3/TRBV12-4,once,TRBJ1-1
CASSALQATNEKLFF,TGTGCCAGCAGTGCCCTTCAGGCAACTAATGAAAAACTGTTTTTT,-,TRBV27,-,TRBJ1-4
CASSIGGPQETQYF,TGTGCCAGCAGCATCGGGGGGCCGCAAGAGACCCAGTACTTC,-,TRBV11-3,-,TRBJ2-5
CASAPGARGQPQHF,TGTGCCAGCGCGCCAGGGGCGCGAGGTCAGCCCCAGCATTTT,-,TRBV5-5,-,TRBJ1-5
CASTSTGGRNTEAFF,TGTGCCAGCACTTCCACAGGGGGCCGGAACACTGAAGCTTTCTTT,TRBD1,TRBV10-3,-,TRBJ1-1
CASSQGTAPGGYTF,TGCGCCAGCAGCCAAGGGACAGCCCCTGGTGGCTACACCTTC,-,TRBV4-1,-,TRBJ1-2
CASSPRTGYTF,TGTGCCAGCAGCCCCCGGACAGGCTACACCTTC,-,TRBV11-2,-,TRBJ1-2
CSVEGADSYNEQFF,TGCAGCGTTGAAGGGGCCGATTCCTACAATGAGCAGTTCTTC,-,TRBV29-1,-,TRBJ2-1
CASRMNPSSYNEQFF,TGCGCCAGCAGAATGAACCCGAGCTCCTACAATGAGCAGTTCTTC,-,TRBV5-1,-,TRBJ2-1
CASSLTGPPYEQYF,TGTGCCAGCAGCTTAACAGGGCCTCCCTACGAGCAGTACTTC,-,TRBV7-2,-,TRBJ2-7
CASSTTGGSRQETQYF,TGTGCCAGTAGTACCACAGGGGGCTCCCGTCAAGAGACCCAGTACTTC,TRBD1,TRBV19,-,TRBJ2-5
CASSLGLRDRANGNTIYF,TGTGCCAGCAGCTTAGGACTGCGTGACAGGGCTAATGGAAACACCATATATTTT,TRBD1,TRBV7-9,-,TRBJ1-3
CASSYSGGGSYTF,TGTGCCAGCAGTTACTCGGGTGGAGGGTCCTACACCTTC,-,TRBV6-2/TRBV6-3,-,TRBJ1-2
CASSLGRGWGVEGNTEAFF,TGTGCCAGCAGCTTAGGGCGGGGCTGGGGAGTGGAAGGAAACACTGAAGCTTTCTTT,-,TRBV7-8,-,TRBJ1-1
CASSPRDRGNSGANVLTF,TGCGCCAGCAGCCCCAGGGACAGGGGAAACTCTGGGGCCAACGTCCTGACTTTC,TRBD1,TRBV4-1,-,TRBJ2-6
CASSTTGPRGTDTQYF,TGTGCCAGTAGTACTACAGGGCCCAGAGGCACAGATACGCAGTATTTT,-,TRBV19,-,TRBJ2-3
CASSIQGADGYTF,TGTGCCAGCTCCATTCAGGGGGCGGATGGCTACACCTTC,TRBD1,TRBV9,-,TRBJ1-2
CAILDRGRTEAFF,TGTGCCATCCTGGACAGGGGTCGGACTGAAGCTTTCTTT,TRBD1,TRBV10-3,-,TRBJ1-1
CAISEVGGGYTF,TGTGCCATCAGTGAAGTCGGGGGTGGCTACACCTTC,-,TRBV10-3,few,TRBJ1-2
CASSINGQGWQPQHF,TGTGCCAGTAGTATAAATGGACAGGGGTGGCAGCCCCAGCATTTT,TRBD1,TRBV19,-,TRBJ1-5
CASSLGPGRTYEQYF,TGTGCCAGCAGCTTAGGTCCGGGAAGGACCTACGAGCAGTACTTC,-,TRBV11-2,-,TRBJ2-7
CASSLNLQETQYF,TGTGCCAGCAGTTTAAACCTCCAGGAGACCCAGTACTTC,-,TRBV12-3/TRBV12-4,-,TRBJ2-5
CASSPRAGSEETQYF,TGTGCCAGCAGCCCGAGAGCGGGGTCGGAAGAGACCCAGTACTTC,TRBD2,TRBV7-2,-,TRBJ2-5
CASSRTGGEISPLHF,TGTGCCAGCAGCCGGACAGGGGGTGAAATTTCACCCCTCCACTTT,TRBD1,TRBV3-1/TRBV3-2,few,TRBJ1-6
CSASPLDGLNEKLFF,TGCAGTGCTAGTCCGCTGGACGGACTAAATGAAAAACTGTTTTTT,-,TRBV20-1,-,TRBJ1-4